This T cell receptor (beta chain) was sequenced for a study of Graves' ophthalmopathy and Graves' hyperthyroidism. As the template, RNA transcripts were used to amplify TCR beta CDR3 regions. Second-round multiplex PCR came after a first-round RT-PCR that employed HTBI primers. TCRdb fed the multiplex PCR reads into MiXCR, producing one record per CDR3 protein. The sample has about 640,000 distinct CDR3 sequences; over 40% are singletons. The germline V gene encodes CDR1 SQVTM and CDR2 ANQGSEA. The CDR3 extends over 14 amino acids. V lost 1 base, J lost 5 bases, and 8 bases stayed unmatched. The sequencing input was peripheral blood. The clonotype originates from an adult man with Graves' ophthalmopathy. This sequence joins TRBV29-1 and TRBJ2-7; 7 nucleotides align to TRBD1. The CDR3: CSVEGQGVNDEQYF. The CDR3 coding sequence is TGCAGCGTTGAAGGACAGGGAGTTAACGACGAGCAGTACTTC.